The 10 T cell receptor beta chains below were found in one sample sequenced in a study of blood T cell repertoires in COVID-19. Libraries were prepared by immunoSEQ multiplex PCR; TCRdb keeps only in-frame clonotypes and omits some of them. Here the sample spans around 15,000 clones, around nine tenths being singletons. The material sequenced was peripheral blood. These receptors were collected from a woman between 65 and 79 years old in a cohort sampled during active or convalescent COVID-19.

V gene TRBV30 combines with J gene TRBJ2-3, with 10 nucleotides matching TRBD2. Germline-derived CDR1 and CDR2 are GTSNPN and SVGIG (reference sequence). This CDR3 is 15 amino acids long. Germline trimming cut 4 bases from V and 4 bases from J; bases unmatched to any gene: 8. The CDR3 coding sequence is TGTGCCTGGAATTCCAGGAGCGGGGGGGCAGATACGCAGTATTTT. Translating it yields CAWNSRSGGADTQYF.

The chain joins TRBV5-1 to TRBJ2-1; TRBD2 matches at 9 bases. Germline trimming cut 0 bases from V and 4 bases from J; bases unmatched to any gene: 5. The CDR3 contains 16 residues. Germline V gives CDR1 SGHRS, CDR2 YFSETQ. The CDR3 sequence: CASSLELAGLYNEQFF. For the CDR3, the DNA is TGCGCCAGCAGCTTGGAGCTAGCGGGGCTATACAATGAGCAGTTCTTC.

The rearrangement uses TRBV30 and TRBJ2-2; no clear D. V was trimmed by 0 bases and J by 6 bases, leaving 8 bases between them. The CDR3 is 13 amino acids. Germline CDR1 is GTSNPN and CDR2 is SVGIG (reference sequence). The CDR3 protein is CAWSVAVSGELFF. The CDR3 DNA reads as TGTGCCTGGAGTGTGGCGGTATCCGGGGAGCTGTTTTTT.

The chain couples TRBV19 to TRBJ2-4; 8 bases fit TRBD2. V dropped 4 bases and J dropped 8; count of bases not matched to a gene: 13. Germline V gene data show CDR1 as LNHDA and CDR2 as SQIVND (reference sequence). The CDR3 spans 16 residues. In DNA form, the CDR3 reads TGTGCCAGTAGTAACCCTCGGGGGGGTACGAGGGACATTCAGTACTTC. As protein: CASSNPRGGTRDIQYF.

This sequence joins TRBV5-4 and TRBJ1-2; perhaps TRBD1 as D (6 bases). The germline V gene has CDR1 SGHNT and CDR2 YYREEE (reference sequence). The CDR3 covers 14 residues. V was cut by 0 bases and J by 3 bases, with 9 bases left in between. CDR3 amino acids: CASSLGQADYGYTF. Here the CDR3 DNA reads TGTGCCAGCAGCTTGGGACAGGCGGACTATGGCTACACCTTC.

V is TRBV5-1 and J is TRBJ2-5, with 7 positions matching TRBD2. CDR1 and CDR2 from the germline V gene are SGHRS and YFSETQ. The CDR3 contains 13 residues. The ends lost 0 bases at V and 5 bases at J; junction bases unmatched: 1. This CDR3 reads CASSLAGRETQYF. The CDR3 DNA reads TGCGCCAGCAGCTTGGCCGGGAGGGAGACCCAGTACTTC.

The rearrangement joins TRBV20-1 to TRBJ1-6; TRBD1 matches at 9 bases. Looked up from germline, CDR1 is DFQATT and CDR2 is SNEGSKA (reference sequence). Losses at the gene ends were 3 bases for V and 11 bases for J; bases not matched to a gene: 8. This CDR3 has 14 residues. CDR3 protein: CSASRTGVGAPLHF. Written as DNA, the CDR3 is TGCAGTGCTAGTCGGACAGGGGTAGGCGCACCCCTCCACTTT.

The V gene is TRBV3-1 (or the pseudogene TRBV3-2), the J gene TRBJ1-5, with TRBD1 identical over 9 bases. Germline-derived CDR1 and CDR2 are LGHDT and YNNKEL (reference sequence). J lost 2 bases, V lost 2 bases, and 1 base had no gene match. This CDR3 contains 15 residues. The CDR3 sequence: CASSQTGGRNQPQHF. The CDR3 nucleotides read TGTGCCAGCAGCCAAACAGGGGGCCGCAATCAGCCCCAGCATTTT.

In its sample, this clone was seen once. CDR3 nucleotide sequence: TGTGCCAGCAGTGAAGGGACATGGTTTGGCTACACCTTC. Protein sequence: CASSEGTWFGYTF. The V and J genes are TRBV6-1 and TRBJ1-2; TRBD1 is a possible D gene (5 bases). Germline-derived CDR1 and CDR2 are MNHNS and SASEGT. Trimming removed 1 base at V and 7 bases at J, with 10 bases between. The CDR3 loop spans 13 amino acids.

The chain couples TRBV6-5 to TRBJ2-6, with D possibly TRBD2 on 5 matching bases. V lost 10 bases to trimming and J lost 1 base, with 11 bases between them. This CDR3 has 14 amino acids. CDR1 and CDR2 from the germline V gene are MNHEY and SVGAGI. DNA of the CDR3: TGTGCCACGACCGAGGGATCTGGGGCCAACGTCCTGACTTTC. This encodes CATTEGSGANVLTF.